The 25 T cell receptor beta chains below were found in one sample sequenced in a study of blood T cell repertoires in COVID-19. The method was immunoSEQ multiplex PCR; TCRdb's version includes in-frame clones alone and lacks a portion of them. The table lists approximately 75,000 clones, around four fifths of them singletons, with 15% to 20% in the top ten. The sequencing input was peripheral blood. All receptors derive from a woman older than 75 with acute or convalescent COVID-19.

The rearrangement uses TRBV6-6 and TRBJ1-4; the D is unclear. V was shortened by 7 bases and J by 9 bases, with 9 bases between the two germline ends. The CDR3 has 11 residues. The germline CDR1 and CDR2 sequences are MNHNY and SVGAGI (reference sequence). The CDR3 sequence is CASNGEKKLFF. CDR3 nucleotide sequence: TGTGCCAGCAACGGAGAGAAAAAACTGTTTTTT.

The CDR3 is CASSLWTGGGYSNQPQHF. CDR3 DNA: TGTGCCAGCAGCTTATGGACAGGGGGCGGATATAGCAATCAGCCCCAGCATTTT. The V call is TRBV5-5, the J call TRBJ1-5, with 11 bases matching TRBD1. The germline V gene has CDR1 SGHKS and CDR2 YYEKEE (reference sequence). Germline trimming cut 2 bases from V and 0 bases from J; bases unmatched to any gene: 7. The CDR3 has 18 amino acids.

CDR3 in DNA: TGTGCCTGGAGTGTAACGGGAGGGCCTAAGAATGAGCAGTTCTTC. This encodes CAWSVTGGPKNEQFF. J is TRBJ2-1 and V is TRBV30; the match to TRBD2 covers 8 bases. Unmatched junction bases numbered 8, after V lost 0 bases and J lost 7 bases. Germline CDR1 is GTSNPN and CDR2 is SVGIG (reference sequence). The CDR3 sequence is 15 residues long.

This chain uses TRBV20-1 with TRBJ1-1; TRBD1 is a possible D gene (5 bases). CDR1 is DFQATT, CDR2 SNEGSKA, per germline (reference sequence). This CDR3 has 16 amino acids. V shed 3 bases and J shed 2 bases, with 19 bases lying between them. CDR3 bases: TGCAGTGCTAGTAGTGGGGCCGGGACTTTTAACACTGAAGCTTTCTTT. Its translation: CSASSGAGTFNTEAFF.

DNA of the CDR3: TGTGCCAGCAGCCTTACAGGGTTTCAAGAGACCCAGTACTTC. This codes for CASSLTGFQETQYF. This chain connects TRBV13 to TRBJ2-5, with D perhaps TRBD1 (6 bases). The CDR3 sequence is 14 residues long. Germline CDR1 PRHDT, CDR2 FYEKMQ (reference sequence). The germline V and J ends were trimmed by 5 bases and 2 bases, with 12 bases remaining between them.

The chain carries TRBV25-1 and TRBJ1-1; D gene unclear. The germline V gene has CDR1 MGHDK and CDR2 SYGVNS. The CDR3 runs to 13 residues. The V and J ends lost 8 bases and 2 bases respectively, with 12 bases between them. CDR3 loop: CASRIGGNTEAFF. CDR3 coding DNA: TGTGCCAGCCGAATCGGAGGAAACACTGAAGCTTTCTTT.

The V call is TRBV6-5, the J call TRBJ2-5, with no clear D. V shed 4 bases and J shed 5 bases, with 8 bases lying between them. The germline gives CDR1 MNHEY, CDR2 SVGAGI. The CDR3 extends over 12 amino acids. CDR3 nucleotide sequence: TGTGCCAGCAGTTTCGGGTGGGAGACCCAGTACTTC. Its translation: CASSFGWETQYF.

CDR3 region: CASRSTSGSSYNEQFF. CDR3 nucleotides: TGTGCCAGCAGATCGACTAGCGGGAGCTCCTACAATGAGCAGTTCTTC. The rearrangement links TRBV6-6 to TRBJ2-1; TRBD2 matches 12 bases. The V gene end was trimmed by 6 bases and the J gene end by 0 bases; junction bases not matched to a gene: 3. Germline values: CDR1 MNHNY, CDR2 SVGAGI (reference sequence). CDR3 length: 16 amino acids.

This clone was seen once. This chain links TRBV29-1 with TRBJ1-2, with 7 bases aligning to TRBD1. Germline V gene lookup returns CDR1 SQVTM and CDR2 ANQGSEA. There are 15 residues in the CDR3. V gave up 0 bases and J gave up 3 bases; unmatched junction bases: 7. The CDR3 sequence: CSVEDPDRTDYGYTF. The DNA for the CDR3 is TGCAGCGTTGAAGACCCGGACAGGACAGACTATGGCTACACCTTC.

The CDR3 nucleotides read TGTGCCAGCAGTCCACCTAGTTCCTACGAGCAGTACTTC. Amino acid sequence: CASSPPSSYEQYF. The chain has TRBV12-3 or TRBV12-4 and TRBJ2-7; D is unresolved. This CDR3 spans 13 amino acids. V lost 5 bases and J 1 base, leaving 9 bases between the germline ends.

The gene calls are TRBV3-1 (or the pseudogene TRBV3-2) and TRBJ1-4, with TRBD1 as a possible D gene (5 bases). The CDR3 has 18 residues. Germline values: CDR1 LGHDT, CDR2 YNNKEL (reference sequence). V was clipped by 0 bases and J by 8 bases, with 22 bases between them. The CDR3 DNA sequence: TGTGCCAGCAGCCAAGACTCGATTGGGGGACTGTTAAAGGAAAAACTGTTTTTT. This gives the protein CASSQDSIGGLLKEKLFF.

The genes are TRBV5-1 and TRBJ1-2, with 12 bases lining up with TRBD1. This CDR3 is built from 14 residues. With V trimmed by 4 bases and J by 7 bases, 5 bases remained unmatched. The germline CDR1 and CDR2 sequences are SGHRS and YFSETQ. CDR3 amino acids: CASSAGQGAGGYTF. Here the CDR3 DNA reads TGCGCCAGCAGCGCGGGACAGGGGGCGGGTGGCTACACCTTC.

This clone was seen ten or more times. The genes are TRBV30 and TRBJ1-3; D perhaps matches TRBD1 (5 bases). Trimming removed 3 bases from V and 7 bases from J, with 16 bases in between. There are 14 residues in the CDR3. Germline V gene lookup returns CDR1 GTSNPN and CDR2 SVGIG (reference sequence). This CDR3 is CAWSARGGYNTIYF. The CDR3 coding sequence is TGTGCCTGGAGCGCTCGGGGGGGTTACAACACCATATATTTT. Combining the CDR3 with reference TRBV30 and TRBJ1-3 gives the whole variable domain SQTIHQWPATLVQPVGSPLSLECTVEGTSNPNLYWYRQAAGRGLQLLFYSVGIGQISSEVPQNLSASRPQDRQFILSSKKLLLSDSGFYLCAWSARGGYNTIYFGEGSWLTVV.

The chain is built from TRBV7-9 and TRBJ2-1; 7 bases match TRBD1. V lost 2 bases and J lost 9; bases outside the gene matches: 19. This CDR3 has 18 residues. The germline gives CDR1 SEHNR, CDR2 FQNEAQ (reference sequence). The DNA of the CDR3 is TGTGCCAGCAGCTTACCCCTAACAGGGGCCAGGACATTAGGTGAGCAGTTCTTC. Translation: CASSLPLTGARTLGEQFF.

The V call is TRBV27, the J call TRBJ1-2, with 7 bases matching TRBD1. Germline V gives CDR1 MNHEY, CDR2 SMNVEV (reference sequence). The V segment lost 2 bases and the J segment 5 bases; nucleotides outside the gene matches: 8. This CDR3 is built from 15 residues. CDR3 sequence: CASSLTTGNLYGYTF. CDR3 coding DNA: TGTGCCAGCAGTTTAACGACAGGGAATTTGTATGGCTACACCTTC.

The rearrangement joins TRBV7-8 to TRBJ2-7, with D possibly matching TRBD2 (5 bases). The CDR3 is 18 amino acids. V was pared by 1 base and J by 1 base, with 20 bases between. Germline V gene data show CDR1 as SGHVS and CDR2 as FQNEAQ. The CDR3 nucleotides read TGTGCCAGCAGCTTAGTCGGATTGGGTGGTAGGACTTCCTACGAGCAGTACTTC. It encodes CASSLVGLGGRTSYEQYF.

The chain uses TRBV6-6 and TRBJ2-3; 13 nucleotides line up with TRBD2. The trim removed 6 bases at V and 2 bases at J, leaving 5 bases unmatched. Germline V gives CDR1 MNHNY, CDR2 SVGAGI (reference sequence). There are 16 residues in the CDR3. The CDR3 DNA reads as TGTGCCAGCAGACAACTAGCGGGGGGGCACACAGATACGCAGTATTTT. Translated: CASRQLAGGHTDTQYF.

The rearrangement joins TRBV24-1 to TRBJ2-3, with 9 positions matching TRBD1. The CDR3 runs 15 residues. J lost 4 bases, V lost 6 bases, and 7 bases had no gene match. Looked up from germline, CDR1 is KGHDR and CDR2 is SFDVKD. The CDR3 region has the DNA TGTGCCACCAGTATAGGACAGGGGTGGCCAGATACGCAGTATTTT. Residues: CATSIGQGWPDTQYF.

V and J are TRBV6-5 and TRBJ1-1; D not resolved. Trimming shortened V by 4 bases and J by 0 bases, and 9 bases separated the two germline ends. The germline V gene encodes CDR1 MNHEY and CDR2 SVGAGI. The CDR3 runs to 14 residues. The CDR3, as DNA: TGTGCCAGCAGTTTGTACAGAGTGAACACTGAAGCTTTCTTT. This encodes CASSLYRVNTEAFF.

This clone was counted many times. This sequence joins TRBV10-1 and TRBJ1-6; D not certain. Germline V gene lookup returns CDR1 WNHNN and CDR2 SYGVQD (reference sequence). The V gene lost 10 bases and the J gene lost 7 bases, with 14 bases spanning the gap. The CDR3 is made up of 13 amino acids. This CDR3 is CATSRESNSPLHF. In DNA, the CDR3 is TGCGCCACATCCCGGGAGTCAAATTCACCCCTCCACTTT.

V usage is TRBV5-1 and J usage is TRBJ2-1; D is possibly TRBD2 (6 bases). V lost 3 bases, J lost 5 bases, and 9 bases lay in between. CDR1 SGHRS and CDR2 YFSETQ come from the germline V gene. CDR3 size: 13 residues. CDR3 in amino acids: CASSWGGDNEQFF. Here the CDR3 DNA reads TGCGCCAGCAGCTGGGGAGGAGACAATGAGCAGTTCTTC. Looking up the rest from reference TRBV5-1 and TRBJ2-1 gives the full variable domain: KAGVTQTPRYLIKTRGQQVTLSCSPISGHRSVSWYQQTPGQGLQFLFEYFSETQRNKGNFPGRFSGRQFSNSRSEMNVSTLELGDSALYLCASSWGGDNEQFFGPGTRLTVL.

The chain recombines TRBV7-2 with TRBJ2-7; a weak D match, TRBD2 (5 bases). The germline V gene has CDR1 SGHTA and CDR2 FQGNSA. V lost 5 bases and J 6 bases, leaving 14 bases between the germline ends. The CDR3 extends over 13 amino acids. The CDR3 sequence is CASSREAVFEQYF. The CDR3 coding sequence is TGTGCCAGCAGCCGGGAAGCGGTCTTCGAGCAGTACTTC.

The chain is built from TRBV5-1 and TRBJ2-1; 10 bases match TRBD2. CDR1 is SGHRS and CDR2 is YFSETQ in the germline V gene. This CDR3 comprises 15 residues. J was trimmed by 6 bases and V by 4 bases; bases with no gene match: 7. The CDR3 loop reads CASSPLAGSVNEQFF. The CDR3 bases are TGCGCCAGCAGCCCACTAGCGGGATCCGTCAATGAGCAGTTCTTC.

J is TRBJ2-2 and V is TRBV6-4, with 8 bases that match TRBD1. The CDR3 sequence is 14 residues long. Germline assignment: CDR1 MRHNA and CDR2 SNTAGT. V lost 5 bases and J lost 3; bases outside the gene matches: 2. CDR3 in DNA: TGTGCCAGCAGTTTACAGGGGGACACCGGGGAGCTGTTTTTT. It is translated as CASSLQGDTGELFF.

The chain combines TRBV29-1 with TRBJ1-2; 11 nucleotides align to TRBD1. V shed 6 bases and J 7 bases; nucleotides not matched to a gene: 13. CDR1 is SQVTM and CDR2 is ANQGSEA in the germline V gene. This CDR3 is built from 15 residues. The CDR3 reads CSVDTSGQGAGGYTF. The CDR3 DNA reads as TGCAGCGTGGATACTTCCGGACAGGGGGCAGGTGGCTACACCTTC. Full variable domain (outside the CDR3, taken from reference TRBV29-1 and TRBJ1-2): SAVISQKPSRDICQRGTSLTIQCQVDSQVTMMFWYRQQPGQSLTLIATANQGSEATYESGFVIDKFPISRPNLTFSTLTVSNMSPEDSSIYLCSVDTSGQGAGGYTFGSGTRLTVV.